A selection of T cell receptor beta chains follows, all from one sample in a study of cytomegalovirus exposure and HLA in healthy donors. Profiled with immunoSEQ multiplex PCR; TCRdb holds only in-frame clones, not every one. The sample lists under 140,000 clones, approximately 90% occurring once. The sequenced sample was PBMCs. These receptor sequences come from a woman aged 18-29 years in good health and CMV-seronegative. Both conserved end residues are part of each CDR3. Fields, in order: CDR3 DNA, CDR3 protein, V gene, clone size, J gene, D gene. D genes are given only for firm matches. Clone size is given for some rows only: seen once, a few or many times, or a class if the clone is expanded.

DNA: TGTGCCAGCAGCTCACAGACAGGGGGAACTGAAGCTTTCTTT
CDR3: CASSSQTGGTEAFF
V: TRBV7-9
size: .
J: TRBJ1-1
D: TRBD1

DNA: TGTGCCAGCAGTGCCCCTTTAGTTAAGCAGCGTCCCTACGAGCAGTACTTC
CDR3: CASSAPLVKQRPYEQYF
V: TRBV6-1
size: .
J: TRBJ2-7
D: .

DNA: TGCAGCGTTGGGCCGCGACAAACTAACTATGGCTACACCTTC
CDR3: CSVGPRQTNYGYTF
V: TRBV29-1
size: .
J: TRBJ1-2
D: .

DNA: TGTGCCAGCAGCAAAAGGGGGGGGCAATCCCCAATTTGGAACGAGCAGTACTTC
CDR3: CASSKRGGQSPIWNEQYF
V: TRBV21-1
size: .
J: TRBJ2-7
D: .

DNA: TGCGCCAGCAGCATCCAGGGAAATGAAAAACTGTTTTTT
CDR3: CASSIQGNEKLFF
V: TRBV5-1
size: .
J: TRBJ1-4
D: .

DNA: TGTGCCAGCAGTGAATTGTCGTCCCCCGGGGAGCTGTTTTTT
CDR3: CASSELSSPGELFF
V: TRBV6-1
size: .
J: TRBJ2-2
D: .

DNA: TGTGCCAGCAGCGTAGGGTACACAGGTAGCTACGAGCAGTACTTC
CDR3: CASSVGYTGSYEQYF
V: TRBV9
size: .
J: TRBJ2-7
D: .

DNA: TGTGCCACCAGCAGAGATCTCGATGAGCAGTTCTTC
CDR3: CATSRDLDEQFF
V: TRBV15
size: .
J: TRBJ2-1
D: .

DNA: TGTGCCAGCAGCGGCAGGGGATACGAGCAGTACTTC
CDR3: CASSGRGYEQYF
V: TRBV11-2
size: .
J: TRBJ2-7
D: .

DNA: TGCAGCGGATACAGAAGGACAGGGGGGAGCGGTGAAGCTTTCTTT
CDR3: CSGYRRTGGSGEAFF
V: TRBV29-1
size: .
J: TRBJ1-1
D: TRBD1

DNA: TGTGCCAGCAGCACTGTGACAGGGGGGAACACTGAAGCTTTCTTT
CDR3: CASSTVTGGNTEAFF
V: TRBV7-9
size: .
J: TRBJ1-1
D: TRBD1

DNA: TGCGCCAGCAGCTTGTCCTACCACACCGGGGAGCTGTTTTTT
CDR3: CASSLSYHTGELFF
V: TRBV5-1
size: few
J: TRBJ2-2
D: .

DNA: TGTGCCAGCAGCACACCGGCAGGAAACACTGAAGCTTTCTTT
CDR3: CASSTPAGNTEAFF
V: TRBV27
size: .
J: TRBJ1-1
D: .

DNA: TGTGCCAGCAGCCCACCGGGACTAGCGGGCACAGATACGCAGTATTTT
CDR3: CASSPPGLAGTDTQYF
V: TRBV9
size: .
J: TRBJ2-3
D: TRBD2

DNA: TGTGCCAGCACTCCACCCGGACAGGGGGCTTCCGGGGAGCTGTTTTTT
CDR3: CASTPPGQGASGELFF
V: TRBV6-6
size: .
J: TRBJ2-2
D: TRBD1

DNA: TGCAGCGTTGAAACGACAGGGGTAGGCTACACCTTC
CDR3: CSVETTGVGYTF
V: TRBV29-1
size: .
J: TRBJ1-2
D: TRBD1

DNA: TGTGCCAGCAGCCCCGGTGAATGGGAGGGCAGCACAGATACGCAGTATTTT
CDR3: CASSPGEWEGSTDTQYF
V: TRBV4-2
size: .
J: TRBJ2-3
D: TRBD2

DNA: TGTGCCAGCAGCCGCCGACAGGGCTCATTGAGCAATCAGCCCCAGCATTTT
CDR3: CASSRRQGSLSNQPQHF
V: TRBV28
size: .
J: TRBJ1-5
D: TRBD1

DNA: TGTGCCTGGAGTCCCGGGACAGTTAATGGAAAACTGTTTTTT
CDR3: CAWSPGTVNGKLFF
V: TRBV30
size: .
J: TRBJ1-4
D: TRBD1

DNA: TGTGCCAGCAGGGCGGATGGGGAGATCGGGGAGCTGTTTTTT
CDR3: CASRADGEIGELFF
V: TRBV6-4
size: few
J: TRBJ2-2
D: .